The clone carrying this TCR beta chain has more than one count but fewer than ten. TCRdb passed the 5' RACE reads through MiXCR, listing each CDR3 protein once. Among 700,000 to 950,000 distinct CDR3 sequences listed, roughly 12% were seen once. There are 14 residues in the CDR3. Germline values: CDR1 ENHRY, CDR2 SYGVKD. V was cut by 5 bases and J by 2 bases, with 13 bases left in between. The data derive from a study of identical twins. The same specimen was also included in a second study, on yellow fever vaccine responses in identical twins.

The sequenced material came from PBMCs. The sequence was collected from a young woman in good health. V usage is TRBV10-3 and J usage is TRBJ2-7; perhaps TRBD2 as D (6 bases). The CDR3 spells CAISLSSETYEQYF. For the CDR3, the DNA is TGTGCCATCAGTTTGTCTAGCGAGACCTACGAGCAGTACTTC.